What follows describes a single T cell receptor beta chain. The antigen is not known. Germline lookup yields CDR1 KGHSH and CDR2 LQKENI. The junction had 4 bases not matched to a gene; V was cut back by 5 bases and J by 0 bases. This CDR3 has 15 amino acids. Running of the assay took place at deep level. Measured with immunoSEQ multiplex PCR; TCRdb has only the in-frame clones, and not every one. The profile shows under 2.5 million clones, around 90% of them singletons. The data were taken from a study of shared clonotypes between healthy human individuals. Whole-study results and caveats: Limited genetic and exposure-history diversity came from having few donors. Clonotype sharing across donors was expected to vary with sequencing depth. Larger estimated richness was generally seen in naive subsets than in memory subsets.

The origin of this receptor is a man aged 18 to 30 in good health. Some clones in this sample may be carry-over from other donors' samples. The chain uses TRBV18 and TRBJ2-1, with 7 bases that match TRBD1. Sequencing was carried out using naive CD4+ T cells from PBMCs. The subset: CD45RA+ positively selected. CDR3 in DNA: TGTGCCAGCTCAAAGGACAGGAGCTCCTACAATGAGCAGTTCTTC. Amino acids: CASSKDRSSYNEQFF.